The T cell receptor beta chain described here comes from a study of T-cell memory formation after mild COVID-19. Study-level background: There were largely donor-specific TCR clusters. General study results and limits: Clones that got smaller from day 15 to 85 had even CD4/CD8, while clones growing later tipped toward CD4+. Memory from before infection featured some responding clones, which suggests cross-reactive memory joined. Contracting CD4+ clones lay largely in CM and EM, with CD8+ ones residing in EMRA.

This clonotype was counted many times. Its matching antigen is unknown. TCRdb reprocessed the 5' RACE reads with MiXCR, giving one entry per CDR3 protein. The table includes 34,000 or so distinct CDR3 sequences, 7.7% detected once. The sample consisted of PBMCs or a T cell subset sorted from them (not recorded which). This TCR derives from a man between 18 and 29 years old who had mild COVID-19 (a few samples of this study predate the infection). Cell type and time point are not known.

This chain's CDR3 is CASSQGTSDTEAFF. In DNA, the CDR3 is TGCGCCAGCAGCCAGGGGACCTCCGACACTGAAGCTTTCTTT. This rearrangement joins TRBV4-1 to TRBJ1-1, with a tentative D call TRBD1 (5 bases). Looked up from germline, CDR1 is MGHRA and CDR2 is YSYEKL. CDR3 length: 14 amino acids. V lost 3 bases and J lost 3, with 11 bases in between.